The 30 T cell receptor beta chains reported below all come from one sample, sequenced in a study of T-cell reconstitution after alpha-beta-depleted transplantation in children listed by TCRdb under 2016. Library preparation employed PCR. Sequencing instrument: Illumina HiSeq 2500. To normalize quantification of the TCRbeta repertoire, the TCR libraries were built with molecular barcoding that relied on unique molecular identifiers. TCRdb itself trimmed the public reads at Q25 with fastp, ran MiXCR and retained productive beta chains. Rows are unified per CDR3 protein, each entry keeping the most common DNA and genes. A total of about 540,000 distinct CDR3 sequences appear in this sample, around 18% of them only once. The biggest ten clones account for approximately 3% of the sample. Specimen: PBMCs from the stem cell graft donor, collected from the stem cell graft. These receptors came from a human donor who donated a stem cell graft to a child with acute lymphoblastic leukemia.

The V call is TRBV7-9, the J call TRBJ2-7, with TRBD1 matching over 9 bases. Germline-derived CDR1 and CDR2 are SEHNR and FQNEAQ (reference sequence). This CDR3 spans 15 amino acids. V lost 6 bases to trimming and J lost 2 bases; unmatched junction nucleotides: 8. For the CDR3, the DNA is TGTGCCAGCAGTCTCGGACAGGGGACAACCTACGAGCAGTACTTC. This gives the protein CASSLGQGTTYEQYF.

The chain carries TRBV7-9 and TRBJ2-1; perhaps D is TRBD1 or TRBD2 (6 bases each). Germline V gene sequence: CDR1 SEHNR, CDR2 FQNEAQ (reference sequence). V was shortened by 2 bases and J by 2 bases, with 10 bases between the two germline ends. This CDR3 region has 15 residues. CDR3 in amino acids: CASSLRGEAYNEQFF. CDR3 sequence (DNA): TGTGCCAGCAGCTTAAGGGGGGAGGCCTACAATGAGCAGTTCTTC.

The V gene is TRBV20-1, the J gene TRBJ2-1, with 7 bases matching TRBD2. Germline CDR1 is DFQATT and CDR2 is SNEGSKA (reference sequence). This CDR3 region has 16 residues. The J segment lost 0 bases and the V segment lost 1 base, leaving 6 bases of the junction unmatched. The CDR3 here is CSARGDYPSSYNEQFF. CDR3 DNA sequence: TGCAGTGCTAGAGGGGACTACCCGAGCTCCTACAATGAGCAGTTCTTC.

This rearrangement joins TRBV15 to TRBJ1-5; TRBD1 aligns across 7 bases. The CDR3 loop spans 15 amino acids. The junction had 7 bases not matched to a gene; V was cut back by 5 bases and J by 3 bases. The germline V gene encodes CDR1 LNHNV and CDR2 YYDKDF (reference sequence). CDR3: CATSATGANNQPQHF. DNA for the CDR3: TGTGCCACCAGCGCCACAGGGGCAAACAATCAGCCCCAGCATTTT.

This chain links TRBV6-1 with TRBJ2-7; D is perhaps TRBD1 or TRBD2 (5 bases each). Trimming pared 4 bases from V and 2 bases from J, leaving 15 bases between. The germline V gene encodes CDR1 MNHNS and CDR2 SASEGT. This CDR3 has 15 amino acids. The CDR3 sequence is CASSVDGRGAYEQYF. The CDR3 nucleotides read TGTGCCAGCAGTGTGGACGGAAGGGGAGCCTACGAGCAGTACTTC.

This clonotype appeared a few times. The chain is built from TRBV14 and TRBJ1-2; maybe TRBD1 (6 bases). V lost 6 bases to trimming and J lost 4 bases, with 15 bases between them. This CDR3 is 14 amino acids long. Germline V gene data show CDR1 as SGHDN and CDR2 as FVKESK. DNA for the CDR3: TGTGCCAGCAGTCCACAGGGCTGGAGCTATGGCTACACCTTC. Encoded protein: CASSPQGWSYGYTF.

This clonotype occurred once. This chain links TRBV7-8 with TRBJ2-3; 8 nucleotides agree with TRBD2. The germline CDR1 and CDR2 sequences are SGHVS and FQNEAQ. CDR3 size: 18 residues. V gave up 2 bases and J gave up 3 bases; unmatched junction bases: 13. CDR3 loop: CASSLLSSGSALTDTQYF. The CDR3 coding sequence is TGTGCCAGCAGCTTATTATCCAGCGGGAGCGCGTTGACAGATACGCAGTATTTT. The complete variable domain, with remaining parts taken from reference TRBV7-8 and TRBJ2-3, reads GAGVSQSPRYKVAKRGQDVALRCDPISGHVSLFWYQQALGQGPEFLTYFQNEAQLDKSGLPSDRFFAERPEGSVSTLKIQRTQQEDSAVYLCASSLLSSGSALTDTQYFGPGTRLTVL.

The sample holds a few counts of this clonotype. The rearrangement uses TRBV15 and TRBJ2-3; the match to TRBD2 covers 9 bases. Germline V gene sequence: CDR1 LNHNV, CDR2 YYDKDF (reference sequence). V lost 0 bases, J lost 2 bases, and 3 bases stayed unmatched. This CDR3 contains 16 residues. CDR3 residues: CATSRDRLAVTDTQYF. CDR3 bases: TGTGCCACCAGCAGAGATCGACTAGCGGTCACAGATACGCAGTATTTT. The complete variable domain, with remaining parts taken from reference TRBV15 and TRBJ2-3, reads DAMVIQNPRYQVTQFGKPVTLSCSQTLNHNVMYWYQQKSSQAPKLLFHYYDKDFNNEADTPDNFQSRRPNTSFCFLDIRSPGLGDTAMYLCATSRDRLAVTDTQYFGPGTRLTVL.

The chain employs TRBV12-3 or TRBV12-4 and TRBJ1-2; weak D call: TRBD1 (6 bases). Trimming removed 7 bases from V and 1 base from J, with 13 bases in between. This CDR3 region has 14 residues. CDR3 in amino acids: CASTPGTHNYGYTF. CDR3 DNA sequence: TGTGCCAGCACCCCAGGGACACATAACTATGGCTACACCTTC.

The V and J genes are TRBV6-5 and TRBJ2-5; D unclear. The CDR3 sequence is 12 residues long. The ends were cut back, 3 bases at V and 7 bases at J, with 9 bases in the middle. Germline V lookup: CDR1 MNHEY, CDR2 SVGAGI. The DNA of the CDR3 is TGTGCCAGCAGTTATCGGTGGGGGACCCAGTACTTC. Translating it yields CASSYRWGTQYF.

This clonotype turned up a few times. The chain has TRBV29-1 and TRBJ2-3; TRBD2 might be the D (5 bases). Germline assignment: CDR1 SQVTM and CDR2 ANQGSEA. The CDR3 totals 12 residues. Trimming left V 5 bases short and J 6 bases short, with 12 bases between. Here the CDR3 reads CSVSSSGDTQYF. The CDR3, as DNA: TGCAGCGTTTCGTCCTCGGGGGATACGCAGTATTTT.

Points on this clonotype: Relative to the germline gene, one junction end is altered; a read error may explain this. V usage is TRBV24-1 and J usage is TRBJ1-1, with 8 positions matching TRBD1. Germline V CDR1 and CDR2: KGHDR, SFDVKD. The CDR3 has 15 amino acids. CDR3 residues: CSAPDRERWGTEAFF. As DNA, the CDR3 is TGCAGTGCTCCGGACAGGGAGCGATGGGGAACTGAAGCTTTCTTT.

The chain recombines TRBV29-1 with TRBJ2-7, with D possibly matching TRBD1 (6 bases). The CDR3 has 12 residues. Germline V gene data show CDR1 as SQVTM and CDR2 as ANQGSEA. Trimming took 3 bases from V and 7 from J, leaving 13 bases between them. CDR3 bases: TGCAGCGTTGATGGGGGAAGGGGGGAGCAGTACTTC. This codes for CSVDGGRGEQYF.

This clonotype was seen at least ten times. The V call is TRBV7-9, the J call TRBJ1-5, with D possibly TRBD1 on 5 matching bases. Germline CDR1 SEHNR, CDR2 FQNEAQ (reference sequence). This CDR3 is 15 amino acids long. The V gene lost 1 base and the J gene lost 4 bases, with 11 bases spanning the gap. DNA for the CDR3: TGTGCCAGCAGCTTAGGATGGGGGGTTAATCAGCCCCAGCATTTT. Translating gives CASSLGWGVNQPQHF.

The CDR3 nucleotides read TGTGCCAGCAGCAAGAAGGTTATTGGTCTAGCGGGAGAAGATACGCAGTATTTT. It is translated as CASSKKVIGLAGEDTQYF. The chain joins TRBV7-8 to TRBJ2-3; 10 bases are a match to TRBD2. CDR1 is SGHVS and CDR2 is FQNEAQ in the germline V gene. The V segment lost 5 bases and the J segment 5 bases; nucleotides outside the gene matches: 16. The CDR3 is 18 residues long.

The V gene is TRBV4-1, the J gene TRBJ1-5; no definite D call. CDR1 is MGHRA and CDR2 is YSYEKL in the germline V gene. The ends were cut back, 2 bases at V and 4 bases at J, with 6 bases in the middle. The CDR3 spans 13 residues. The CDR3 DNA follows: TGCGCCAGCAGCCAACAGGAGAATCAGCCCCAGCATTTT. Amino acids: CASSQQENQPQHF.

This clonotype turned up a few times. In DNA form, the CDR3 reads TGTGCCACCAGCAAGAACAGGGGGAGTGAGACCCAGTACTTC. Protein: CATSKNRGSETQYF. The chain is built from TRBV15 and TRBJ2-5; 8 nucleotides agree with TRBD1. The CDR3 length is 14 residues. Germline lookup yields CDR1 LNHNV and CDR2 YYDKDF (reference sequence). With V trimmed by 4 bases and J by 5 bases, 6 bases remained unmatched.

This clonotype has more than one count but fewer than ten. The V and J genes are TRBV10-3 and TRBJ2-1; 9 nucleotides agree with TRBD2. V lost 4 bases, J lost 2 bases, and 6 bases stayed unmatched. CDR1 and CDR2 (germline): ENHRY, SYGVKD. The CDR3 sequence is 16 residues long. CDR3 coding DNA: TGTGCCATCAGTGCAGTTGCGGGAGGGGCCTACAATGAGCAGTTCTTC. As protein: CAISAVAGGAYNEQFF.

This clonotype has only a few counts. The rearrangement joins TRBV9 to TRBJ2-7; D might be TRBD1 or TRBD2, each matching 6 bases. V lost 0 bases and J lost 6, with 10 bases in between. Germline V lookup: CDR1 SGDLS, CDR2 YYNGEE. This CDR3 has 13 residues. This chain's CDR3 is CASSVAGGGEQYF. The CDR3 DNA reads as TGTGCCAGCAGCGTAGCCGGAGGGGGCGAGCAGTACTTC.

The CDR3: CSVALFGLAPQETQYF. The CDR3, as DNA: TGCAGCGTTGCACTTTTTGGACTAGCACCCCAAGAGACCCAGTACTTC. The chain combines TRBV29-1 with TRBJ2-5; 8 nucleotides line up with TRBD2. The CDR3 has 16 residues. CDR1 SQVTM and CDR2 ANQGSEA come from the germline V gene. Trimming removed 4 bases from V and 1 base from J; junction bases left unmatched: 11.

The V gene is TRBV21-1, the J gene TRBJ2-5; TRBD2, as called in the table, went unchecked against the DNA. TRBV21-1 is shown as a pseudogene. The CDR3 runs 14 residues. The CDR3 nucleotides are TGTGCCAGCAGCCCGACTAGCCCGAAAGAGACCCAGTACTTC. Amino acid sequence: CASSPTSPKETQYF.

This clonotype was seen a handful of times. This chain connects TRBV6-5 to TRBJ2-7; 7 nucleotides line up with TRBD2. Germline lookup yields CDR1 MNHEY and CDR2 SVGAGI. CDR3 length: 15 amino acids. Germline trimming cut 4 bases from V and 3 bases from J; bases unmatched to any gene: 9. This CDR3 is CASSWPRGEGYEQYF. The CDR3 bases are TGTGCCAGCAGTTGGCCCAGAGGGGAGGGCTACGAGCAGTACTTC.

The chain is built from TRBV7-9 and TRBJ1-1, with 7 bases fitting TRBD1. CDR3 size: 16 residues. Germline trimming cut 6 bases from V and 1 base from J; bases unmatched to any gene: 11. Germline CDR1 reads SEHNR; CDR2 reads FQNEAQ (reference sequence). CDR3 DNA: TGTGCCAGCAGTTCTACAGGGGTGTGGGGGAACACTGAAGCTTTCTTT. It yields the protein CASSSTGVWGNTEAFF. The full variable domain, completed using reference TRBV7-9 and TRBJ1-1, is DTGVSQNPRHKITKRGQNVTFRCDPISEHNRLYWYRQTLGQGPEFLTYFQNEAQLEKSRLLSDRFSAERPKGSFSTLEIQRTEQGDSAMYLCASSSTGVWGNTEAFFGQGTRLTVV.

V is TRBV7-2 and J is TRBJ2-3, with 9 bases identical to TRBD2. V lost 3 bases and J lost 7; bases outside the gene matches: 8. This CDR3 spans 15 amino acids. Germline-derived CDR1 and CDR2 are SGHTA and FQGNSA. The CDR3 coding sequence is TGTGCCAGCAGCTTTGGTAGCGGGAGTGTAAATACGCAGTATTTT. Its protein is CASSFGSGSVNTQYF.

As DNA, the CDR3 is TGCAGTGCTCTCCCTGGGCGGGAGTTCTCCTACGAGCAGTACTTC. It specifies CSALPGREFSYEQYF. V is TRBV20-1 and J is TRBJ2-7; 7 bases align to TRBD2. CDR3 length: 15 amino acids. V lost 5 bases, J lost 0 bases, and 10 bases stayed unmatched. Looked up from germline, CDR1 is DFQATT and CDR2 is SNEGSKA (reference sequence).

The rearrangement uses TRBV12-3 or TRBV12-4 and TRBJ2-1, with D tentatively TRBD2 (6 bases). The CDR3 covers 14 residues. Deletions cut 4 bases from V and 9 bases from J, with 16 bases between. This CDR3 is CASSWDGGATEQFF. The CDR3 region has the DNA TGTGCCAGCAGTTGGGACGGCGGGGCGACTGAGCAGTTCTTC.

This clonotype was detected a few times. The rearrangement joins TRBV13 to TRBJ2-5; 11 positions match TRBD1. The V segment lost 5 bases and the J segment 5 bases; nucleotides outside the gene matches: 7. Germline V gene sequence: CDR1 PRHDT, CDR2 FYEKMQ (reference sequence). The length of the CDR3 is 15 residues. As DNA, the CDR3 is TGTGCCAGCAGCGAGGACAGGGGGCTGGACGAGACCCAGTACTTC. Translating it yields CASSEDRGLDETQYF.

The chain couples TRBV18 to TRBJ2-4; D unresolved. This CDR3 is 14 amino acids long. V lost 0 bases and J 0 bases, leaving 3 bases between the germline ends. Germline assignment: CDR1 KGHSH and CDR2 LQKENI. The CDR3 region is CASSPPEAKNIQYF. The DNA for the CDR3 is TGTGCCAGCTCACCACCCGAAGCCAAAAACATTCAGTACTTC.

The rearrangement uses TRBV4-2 and TRBJ1-2; D remains unclear. Trimming took off 4 bases at V and 4 bases at J, with 13 bases between the two ends. Germline lookup yields CDR1 LGHNA and CDR2 YNFKEQ. This CDR3 is built from 14 residues. DNA for the CDR3: TGTGCCAGCAGCCCTGGGCTGCGCAGCTATGGCTACACCTTC. Its protein is CASSPGLRSYGYTF.

This clonotype was seen more than once but under ten times. The chain joins TRBV4-1 to TRBJ2-3; 9 nucleotides align to TRBD1. Germline CDR1 is MGHRA and CDR2 is YSYEKL. The CDR3 totals 17 residues. V trimming: 1 base; J trimming: 5 bases; junction bases outside the gene matches: 10. DNA for the CDR3: TGCGCCAGCAGCCAAGCACTTCTACAGGGGGCGGAAGATACGCAGTATTTT. The encoded protein is CASSQALLQGAEDTQYF.